Shown below are 5 T cell receptor beta chains from a single sample sequenced in a study of T cells expressing NK-cell markers (dated by TCRdb to 2020 to 2021). The library was made by 5' RACE. The run used an Illumina HiSeq 2000. TCRdb reprocessed the reads, so every CDR3 protein sequence counts as one entry and DNA is not shown. In this sample's table one finds 350,000 to 450,000 distinct CDR3 sequences. Of the sample, 5.2% falls within the top ten clones. Sequencing was done on a sample of blood T cells: a sorted CD56 or NKG2C T cell subset, CD4+ or CD8+ T cells, or bulk PBMC T cells (not recorded which). These TCRs come from a man aged 18-69 years in good health.

V is TRBV27 and J is TRBJ2-1; checking the TCRdb D call of TRBD2 is not possible without DNA. Germline V CDR1 and CDR2: MNHEY, SMNVEV (reference sequence). The CDR3 is 16 residues long. The CDR3 spells CASSSFARGGRNEQFF.

The gene calls are TRBV7-2 and TRBJ2-7; the D gene TCRdb calls, TRBD1, cannot be checked with no DNA. The CDR3 is made up of 11 amino acids. Germline V gene sequence: CDR1 SGHTA, CDR2 FQGNSA. The CDR3 spells CASSSRDRLYF.

The chain combines TRBV30 with TRBJ1-1; TCRdb proposes TRBD1, but this gene call is untestable without DNA. From germline, CDR1 is GTSNPN and CDR2 SVGIG (reference sequence). The CDR3 consists of 12 residues. CDR3 sequence reads: CAWGGGVTEAFF.

V is TRBV3-1 and J is TRBJ2-5; TCRdb selects TRBD2, and the lack of DNA leaves this call unchecked. Germline loops: CDR1 LGHDT, CDR2 YNNKEL (reference sequence). CDR3 length equals 15 residues. CDR3 loop: CASSRWTSGGETQYF.

This chain links TRBV5-1 with TRBJ2-1; TCRdb's D call, TRBD1, is unchecked because there is no DNA. Germline V gene sequence: CDR1 SGHRS, CDR2 YFSETQ. The CDR3 runs 14 residues. The CDR3 here is CASRHPWRDNEQFF.